This is a list of T cell receptor beta chains from one sample in a study of blood T cell repertoires in COVID-19. The method was immunoSEQ multiplex PCR; TCRdb's version includes in-frame clones alone and lacks a portion of them. The table records more than 200,000 clones, 84% of them present only once. The sample consisted of peripheral blood. The receptors here all came from a woman aged 80 or over with COVID-19, enrolled during active disease. The CDR3 runs from the conserved cysteine through the conserved F or W. D genes are given only for firm matches.

d_call,j_call,v_call,cdr3_aa,cdr3_nt
TRBD1,TRBJ1-2,TRBV2,CASSLIRTGEGYTF,TGTGCCAGCTCCTTAATTAGGACAGGGGAAGGCTACACCTTC
.,TRBJ1-2,TRBV28,CASSSRQPNYGYTF,TGTGCCAGCAGTTCCCGACAGCCTAACTATGGCTACACCTTC
.,TRBJ2-6,TRBV11-2,CASSLMAGANVLTF,TGTGCCAGCAGCTTAATGGCAGGGGCCAACGTCCTGACTTTC
.,TRBJ1-2,TRBV19,CASSPAGANYGYTF,TGTGCCAGTAGCCCCGCAGGGGCTAACTATGGCTACACCTTC
TRBD1,TRBJ1-1,TRBV19,CATGTGLKRTEAFF,TGTGCCACCGGGACAGGACTTAAGAGGACTGAAGCTTTCTTT
TRBD2,TRBJ2-7,TRBV24-1,CATSDPVAGGFEQYF,TGTGCCACCAGTGATCCTGTAGCGGGGGGTTTCGAGCAGTACTTC
TRBD1,TRBJ2-1,TRBV7-2,CASSLSGQGANNEQFF,TGTGCCAGCAGCTTAAGCGGGCAGGGGGCCAACAATGAGCAGTTCTTC
TRBD2,TRBJ2-5,TRBV4-1,CASSRTSGGGIETQYF,TGCGCCAGCAGCCGGACTAGCGGGGGGGGCATAGAGACCCAGTACTTC
TRBD1,TRBJ1-6,TRBV5-6,CASSSGQGGNSPLHF,TGTGCCAGCAGCTCCGGACAGGGGGGAAATTCACCCCTCCACTTT
TRBD1,TRBJ1-2,TRBV11-2,CASSTGQGRGYTF,TGTGCCAGCAGCACGGGACAGGGCAGGGGCTACACCTTC
.,TRBJ1-2,TRBV5-8,CASSQGGEDGYTF,TGTGCCAGCAGCCAGGGAGGGGAGGATGGCTACACCTTC
.,TRBJ2-7,TRBV5-1,CASSGGTSAREQYF,TGCGCCAGCAGCGGAGGGACTTCCGCCCGGGAGCAGTACTTC
.,TRBJ2-3,TRBV27,CASSLSMWGPLNTQYF,TGTGCCAGCAGTTTATCTATGTGGGGGCCATTGAATACGCAGTATTTT
.,TRBJ2-7,TRBV7-2,CASSLRQGGYEQYF,TGTGCCAGCAGCTTAAGGCAGGGGGGCTACGAGCAGTACTTC